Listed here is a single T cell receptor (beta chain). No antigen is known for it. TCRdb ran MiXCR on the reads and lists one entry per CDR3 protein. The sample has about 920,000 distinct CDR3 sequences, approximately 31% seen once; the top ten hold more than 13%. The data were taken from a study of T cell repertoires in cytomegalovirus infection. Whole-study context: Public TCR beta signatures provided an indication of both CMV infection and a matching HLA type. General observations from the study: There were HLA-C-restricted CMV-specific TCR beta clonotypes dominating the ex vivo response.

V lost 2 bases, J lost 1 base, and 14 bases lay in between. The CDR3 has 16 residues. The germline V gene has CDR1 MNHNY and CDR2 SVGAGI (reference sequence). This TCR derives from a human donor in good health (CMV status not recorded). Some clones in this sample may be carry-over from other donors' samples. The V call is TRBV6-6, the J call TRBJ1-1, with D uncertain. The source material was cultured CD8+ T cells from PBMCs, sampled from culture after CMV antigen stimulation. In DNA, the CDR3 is TGTGCCAGCAGTTACGGTCGCGGGGTCCCGAACACTGAAGCTTTCTTT. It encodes CASSYGRGVPNTEAFF.